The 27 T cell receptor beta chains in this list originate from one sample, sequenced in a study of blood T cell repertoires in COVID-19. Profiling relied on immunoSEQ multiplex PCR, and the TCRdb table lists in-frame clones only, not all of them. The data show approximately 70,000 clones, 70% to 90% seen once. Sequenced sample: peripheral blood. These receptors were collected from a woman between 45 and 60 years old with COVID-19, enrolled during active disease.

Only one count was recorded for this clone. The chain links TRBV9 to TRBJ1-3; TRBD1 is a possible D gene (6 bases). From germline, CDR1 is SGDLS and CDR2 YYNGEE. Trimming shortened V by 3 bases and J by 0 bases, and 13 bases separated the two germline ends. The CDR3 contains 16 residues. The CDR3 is CASSEQGSGSGNTIYF. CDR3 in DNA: TGTGCCAGCAGCGAACAGGGCTCCGGCTCTGGAAACACCATATATTTT. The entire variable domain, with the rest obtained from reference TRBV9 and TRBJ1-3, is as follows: DSGVTQTPKHLITATGQRVTLRCSPRSGDLSVYWYQQSLDQGLQFLIQYYNGEERAKGNILERFSAQQFPDLHSELNLSSLELGDSALYFCASSEQGSGSGNTIYFGEGSWLTVV.

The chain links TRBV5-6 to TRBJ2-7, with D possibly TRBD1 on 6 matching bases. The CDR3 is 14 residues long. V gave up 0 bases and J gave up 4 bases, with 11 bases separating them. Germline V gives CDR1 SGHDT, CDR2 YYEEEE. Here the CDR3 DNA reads TGTGCCAGCAGCTTGGGGACAGTCTCGTACGAGCAGTACTTC. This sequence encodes CASSLGTVSYEQYF. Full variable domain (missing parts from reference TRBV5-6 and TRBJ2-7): DAGVTQSPTHLIKTRGQQVTLRCSPKSGHDTVSWYQQALGQGPQFIFQYYEEEERQRGNFPDRFSGHQFPNYSSELNVNALLLGDSALYLCASSLGTVSYEQYFGPGTRLTVT.

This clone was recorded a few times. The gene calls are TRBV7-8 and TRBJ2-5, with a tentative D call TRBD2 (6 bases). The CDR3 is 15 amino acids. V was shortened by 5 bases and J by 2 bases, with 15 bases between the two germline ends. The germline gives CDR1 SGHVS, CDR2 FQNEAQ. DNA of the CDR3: TGTGCCAGCAGCGTTGGGGGGAGGAGACAAGAGACCCAGTACTTC. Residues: CASSVGGRRQETQYF.

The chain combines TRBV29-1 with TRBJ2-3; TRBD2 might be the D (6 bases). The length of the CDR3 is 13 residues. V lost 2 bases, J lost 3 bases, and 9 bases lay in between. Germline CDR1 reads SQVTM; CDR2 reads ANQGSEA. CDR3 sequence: CSVESGLTDTQYF. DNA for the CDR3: TGCAGCGTTGAATCAGGACTAACAGATACGCAGTATTTT.

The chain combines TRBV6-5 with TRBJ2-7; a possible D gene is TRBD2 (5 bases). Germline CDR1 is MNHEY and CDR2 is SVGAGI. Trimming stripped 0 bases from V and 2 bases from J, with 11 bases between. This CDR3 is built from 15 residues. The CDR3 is CASSYSASQTYEQYF. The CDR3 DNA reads TGTGCCAGCAGTTACTCGGCTAGCCAGACCTACGAGCAGTACTTC.

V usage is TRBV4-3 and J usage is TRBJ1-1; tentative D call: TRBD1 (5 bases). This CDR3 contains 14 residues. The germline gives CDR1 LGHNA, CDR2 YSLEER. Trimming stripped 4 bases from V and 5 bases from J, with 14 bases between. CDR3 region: CASSLKAGDTEAFF. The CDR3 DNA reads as TGCGCCAGCAGCCTCAAAGCGGGGGATACTGAAGCTTTCTTT.

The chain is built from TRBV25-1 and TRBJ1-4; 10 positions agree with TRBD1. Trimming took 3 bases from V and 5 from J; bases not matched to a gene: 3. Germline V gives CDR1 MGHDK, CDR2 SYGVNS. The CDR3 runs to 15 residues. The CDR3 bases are TGTGCCAGCAGTGACTGGACAGGGGGGAATGAAAAACTGTTTTTT. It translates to CASSDWTGGNEKLFF. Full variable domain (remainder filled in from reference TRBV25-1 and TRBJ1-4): EADIYQTPRYLVIGTGKKITLECSQTMGHDKMYWYQQDPGMELHLIHYSYGVNSTEKGDLSSESTVSRIRTEHFPLTLESARPSHTSQYLCASSDWTGGNEKLFFGSGTQLSVL.

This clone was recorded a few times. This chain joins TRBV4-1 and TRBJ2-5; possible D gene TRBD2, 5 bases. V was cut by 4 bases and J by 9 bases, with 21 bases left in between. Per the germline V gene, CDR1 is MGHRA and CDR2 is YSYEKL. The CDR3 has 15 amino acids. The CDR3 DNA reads TGCGCCAGCAGCCCCCGCGTCGGCTCCGCCGGGGCCCAGTACTTC. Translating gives CASSPRVGSAGAQYF.

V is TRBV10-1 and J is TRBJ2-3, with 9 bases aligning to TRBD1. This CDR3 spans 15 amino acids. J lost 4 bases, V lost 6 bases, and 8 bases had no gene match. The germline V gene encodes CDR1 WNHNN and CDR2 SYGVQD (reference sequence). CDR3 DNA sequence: TGCGCCAGCAGAGCCGGGACAGGGTTCGCAGATACGCAGTATTTT. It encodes CASRAGTGFADTQYF.

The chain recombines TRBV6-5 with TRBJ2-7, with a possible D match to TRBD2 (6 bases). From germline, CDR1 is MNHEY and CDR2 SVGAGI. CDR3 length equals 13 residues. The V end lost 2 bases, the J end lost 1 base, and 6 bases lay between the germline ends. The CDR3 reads CASSYAGSYEQYF. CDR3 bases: TGTGCCAGCAGTTACGCGGGGTCCTACGAGCAGTACTTC.

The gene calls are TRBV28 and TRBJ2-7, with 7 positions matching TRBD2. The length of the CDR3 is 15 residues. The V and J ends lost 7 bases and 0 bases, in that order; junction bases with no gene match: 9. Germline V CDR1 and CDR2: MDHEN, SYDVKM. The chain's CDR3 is CASIPAGGSSYEQYF. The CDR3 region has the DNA TGTGCCAGCATACCCGCGGGCGGGAGCTCCTACGAGCAGTACTTC.

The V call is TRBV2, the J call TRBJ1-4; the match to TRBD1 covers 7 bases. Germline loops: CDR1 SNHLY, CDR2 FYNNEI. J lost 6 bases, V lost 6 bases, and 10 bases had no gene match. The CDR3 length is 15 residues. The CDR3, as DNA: TGTGCCAGCAGGGGCTTAGGGGGCAAGTATGAAAAACTGTTTTTT. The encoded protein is CASRGLGGKYEKLFF.

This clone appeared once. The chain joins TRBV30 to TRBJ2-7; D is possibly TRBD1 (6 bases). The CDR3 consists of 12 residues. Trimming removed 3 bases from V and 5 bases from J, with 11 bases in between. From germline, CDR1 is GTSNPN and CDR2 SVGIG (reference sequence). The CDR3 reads CAWRQGGHEQYF. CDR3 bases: TGTGCCTGGAGACAGGGCGGGCACGAGCAGTACTTC.

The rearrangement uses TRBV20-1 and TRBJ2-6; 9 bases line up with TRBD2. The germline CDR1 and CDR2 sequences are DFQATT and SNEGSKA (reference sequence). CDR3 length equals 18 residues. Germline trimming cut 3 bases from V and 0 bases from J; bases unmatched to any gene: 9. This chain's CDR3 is CSASVAGGSYSGANVLTF. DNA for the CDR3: TGCAGTGCTAGTGTGGCGGGAGGGTCGTACTCTGGGGCCAACGTCCTGACTTTC.

This CDR3 is CASSPRGGQGEQYF. CDR3 bases: TGTGCCAGTAGTCCTAGAGGGGGCCAAGGGGAGCAGTACTTC. The chain recombines TRBV19 with TRBJ2-7; 7 nucleotides agree with TRBD1. Germline V CDR1 and CDR2: LNHDA, SQIVND (reference sequence). The CDR3 runs 14 residues. The V segment lost 5 bases and the J segment 7 bases; nucleotides outside the gene matches: 11.

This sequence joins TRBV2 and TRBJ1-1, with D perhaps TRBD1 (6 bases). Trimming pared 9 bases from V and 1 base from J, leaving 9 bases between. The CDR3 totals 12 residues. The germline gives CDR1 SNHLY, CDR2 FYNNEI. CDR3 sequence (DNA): TGTGCCAGTGACAGGAGGAACACTGAAGCTTTCTTT. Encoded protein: CASDRRNTEAFF. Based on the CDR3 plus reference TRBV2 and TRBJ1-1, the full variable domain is EPEVTQTPSHQVTQMGQEVILRCVPISNHLYFYWYRQILGQKVEFLVSFYNNEISEKSEIFDDQFSVERPDGSNFTLKIRSTKLEDSAMYFCASDRRNTEAFFGQGTRLTVV.

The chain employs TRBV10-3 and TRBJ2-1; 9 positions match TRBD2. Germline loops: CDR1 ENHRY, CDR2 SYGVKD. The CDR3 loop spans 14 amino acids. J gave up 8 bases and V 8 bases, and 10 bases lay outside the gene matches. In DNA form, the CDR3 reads TGTGCCATCCGGAACGCGGGAGGGCATGATGAGCAGTTCTTC. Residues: CAIRNAGGHDEQFF.

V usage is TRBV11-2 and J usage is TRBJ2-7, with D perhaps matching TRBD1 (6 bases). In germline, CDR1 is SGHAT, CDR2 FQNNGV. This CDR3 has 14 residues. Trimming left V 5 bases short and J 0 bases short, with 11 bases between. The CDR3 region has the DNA TGTGCCAGCAGCGGATGGACAGACTCCTACGAGCAGTACTTC. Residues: CASSGWTDSYEQYF.

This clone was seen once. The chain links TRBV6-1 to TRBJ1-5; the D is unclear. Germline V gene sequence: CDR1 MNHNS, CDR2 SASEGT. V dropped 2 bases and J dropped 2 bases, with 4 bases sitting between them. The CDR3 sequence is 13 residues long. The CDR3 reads CASSEQGNQPQHF. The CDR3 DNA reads TGTGCCAGCAGTGAACAGGGCAATCAGCCCCAGCATTTT.

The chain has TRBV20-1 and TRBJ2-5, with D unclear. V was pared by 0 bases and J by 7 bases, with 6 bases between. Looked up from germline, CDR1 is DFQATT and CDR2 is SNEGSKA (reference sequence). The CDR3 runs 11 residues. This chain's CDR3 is CSARDPRTQYF. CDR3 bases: TGCAGTGCTAGAGACCCGCGGACCCAGTACTTC.

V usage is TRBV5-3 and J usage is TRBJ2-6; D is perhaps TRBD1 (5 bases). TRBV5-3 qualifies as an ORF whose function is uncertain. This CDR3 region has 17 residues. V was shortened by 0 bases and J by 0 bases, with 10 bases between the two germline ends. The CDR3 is CARSLGGPHSGANVLTF. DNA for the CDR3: TGTGCCAGAAGCTTGGGGGGCCCGCACTCTGGGGCCAACGTCCTGACTTTC.

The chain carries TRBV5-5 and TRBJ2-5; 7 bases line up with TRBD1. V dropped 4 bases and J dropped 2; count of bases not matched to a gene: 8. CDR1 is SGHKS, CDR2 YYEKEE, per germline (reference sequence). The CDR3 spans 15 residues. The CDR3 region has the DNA TGTGCCAGCAGCACAATACCACAGGGGCAAGAGACCCAGTACTTC. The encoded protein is CASSTIPQGQETQYF.

CDR3 sequence (DNA): TGTGCCAGCAGCTTAGTGGCCTCACAGACAGAGACCCAGTACTTC. Its translation: CASSLVASQTETQYF. The chain employs TRBV11-3 and TRBJ2-5; D is ambiguous. V was trimmed by 1 base and J by 4 bases, leaving 13 bases between them. CDR3 size: 15 residues. Germline V gene data show CDR1 as SGHNT and CDR2 as YENEEA.

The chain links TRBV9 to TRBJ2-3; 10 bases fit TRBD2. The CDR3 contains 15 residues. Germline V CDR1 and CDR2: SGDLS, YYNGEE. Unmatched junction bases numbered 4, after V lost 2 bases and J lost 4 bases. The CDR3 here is CASSVSGRASDTQYF. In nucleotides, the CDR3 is TGTGCCAGCAGCGTGAGCGGGAGGGCCTCAGATACGCAGTATTTT.

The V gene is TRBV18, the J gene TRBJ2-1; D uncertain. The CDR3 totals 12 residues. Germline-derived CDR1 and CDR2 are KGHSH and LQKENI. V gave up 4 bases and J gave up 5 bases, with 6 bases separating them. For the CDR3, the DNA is TGTGCCAGCTCACTTCTTAACAATGAGCAGTTCTTC. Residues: CASSLLNNEQFF.

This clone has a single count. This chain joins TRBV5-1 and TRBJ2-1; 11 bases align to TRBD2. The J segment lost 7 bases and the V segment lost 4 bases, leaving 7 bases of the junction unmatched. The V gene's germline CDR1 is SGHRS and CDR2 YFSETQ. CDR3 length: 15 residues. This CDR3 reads CASSETSGKGNEQFF. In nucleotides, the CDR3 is TGCGCCAGCAGCGAGACTAGCGGGAAAGGGAATGAGCAGTTCTTC.

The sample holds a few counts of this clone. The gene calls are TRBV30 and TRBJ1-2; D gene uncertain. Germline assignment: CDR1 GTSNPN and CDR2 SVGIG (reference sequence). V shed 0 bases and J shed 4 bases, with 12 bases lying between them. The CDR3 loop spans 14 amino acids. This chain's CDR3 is CAWSVLSSSYGYTF. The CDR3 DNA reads TGTGCCTGGAGTGTACTTTCCTCCTCCTATGGCTACACCTTC.